Listed below are T cell receptor beta chains from one sample, sequenced in a study of blood T cell repertoires in COVID-19. Method: immunoSEQ multiplex PCR; TCRdb's copy keeps in-frame clones and lacks some. The table has 350,000 or so clones, approximately 89% seen once. Specimen: peripheral blood. The source is a woman aged 60-75 years with COVID-19, enrolled during active disease. CDR3s include the opening cysteine and the closing phenylalanine or tryptophan. A D gene is named only where the DNA matches it firmly. Size is omitted from some rows. Given values are once, few, many or a class for expanded clones.

v_call	j_call	clone_size	d_call	cdr3_nt	cdr3_aa
TRBV29-1	TRBJ1-1	NA	NA	TGCAGCGTTGAGCTACAGGGCATGAACACTGAAGCTTTCTTT	CSVELQGMNTEAFF
TRBV19	TRBJ1-1	NA	NA	TGTGCCAGTCAACTCGGAGGGACGGCGAACACTGAAGCTTTCTTT	CASQLGGTANTEAFF
TRBV7-2	TRBJ2-7	NA	NA	TGTGCCAGCAGCTCCCGGGACTGGAGCTCCTACGAGCAGTACTTC	CASSSRDWSSYEQYF
TRBV3-1/TRBV3-2	TRBJ1-2	NA	NA	TGTGCCAGCAGCCAGAGGGATCGGTCTAACTATGGTTACACCTTC	CASSQRDRSNYGYTF
TRBV19	TRBJ1-5	NA	TRBD1	TGTGCCAGTAGTCGGACAGGGGCTACTGTCCAGCCCCAGCATTTT	CASSRTGATVQPQHF
TRBV6-1	TRBJ1-5	few	TRBD1	TGTGCCAGCAGTGACCGGACAGGGGGCAACAATCAGCCCCAGCATTTT	CASSDRTGGNNQPQHF
TRBV6-1	TRBJ2-1	NA	NA	TGTGCCAGCAGTGAAATCGGGGATCCCTACAATGAGCAGTTCTTC	CASSEIGDPYNEQFF
TRBV19	TRBJ1-2	NA	NA	TGTGCCAGTAGTTTCCGGACACCCGACAAACTTAACTATGGCTACACCTTC	CASSFRTPDKLNYGYTF
TRBV29-1	TRBJ1-2	NA	NA	TGCAGCGTTGTAAGCAGGGTCAGCTATGGCTACACCTTC	CSVVSRVSYGYTF
TRBV19	TRBJ1-4	NA	NA	TGTGCCAGTAGCGACAGGTCTAATGAAAAACTGTTTTTT	CASSDRSNEKLFF
TRBV19	TRBJ2-7	NA	NA	TGTGCCAGAAAGGTAACTAGCTCCTACGAGCAGTACTTC	CARKVTSSYEQYF
TRBV30	TRBJ2-7	NA	NA	TGTGCCTGGAGGCCCTCCGGGAACCATTACGAGCAGTACTTC	CAWRPSGNHYEQYF
TRBV11-2	TRBJ2-2	NA	NA	TGTGCCAGCAGCCGCGCAGGGCAGAGGAACACCGGGGAGCTGTTTTTT	CASSRAGQRNTGELFF
TRBV5-4	TRBJ1-2	few	TRBD1	TGTGCCAGCAGCTCCTGGGACAGAATTAACTATGGCTACACCTTC	CASSSWDRINYGYTF
TRBV9	TRBJ2-1	NA	TRBD1	TGTGCCAGCAGCATCGGGACAGGGAACCATGAGCAGTTCTTC	CASSIGTGNHEQFF
TRBV12-5	TRBJ2-2	NA	NA	TGTGCTAGTGGTTTGGTACAGGAGAGTACCGGGGAGCTGTTTTTT	CASGLVQESTGELFF
TRBV6-5	TRBJ1-2	NA	TRBD1	TGTGCCAGCAGTCCAGGACAGGGTTTAAACACCTTC	CASSPGQGLNTF
TRBV6-1	TRBJ2-3	few	TRBD1	TGTGCCAGCAGTGAAGACCCTACAGGGGCGTCCACAGATACGCAGTATTTT	CASSEDPTGASTDTQYF
TRBV5-1	TRBJ1-1	NA	TRBD1	TGCGCCAGCAGCTCGACAGGGACGAACACTGAAGCTTTCTTT	CASSSTGTNTEAFF
TRBV28	TRBJ1-5	NA	NA	TGTGCCAGCAGTTTACGGGGTCAGCCCCAGCATTTT	CASSLRGQPQHF
TRBV12-5	TRBJ1-3	NA	NA	TGTGCTAGTGGTTTCGATGGGGGCACTGGAAACACCATATATTTT	CASGFDGGTGNTIYF
TRBV5-4	TRBJ1-1	once	NA	TGTGCCAGCAGCTTTGGGGGAGGTACTAACACTGAAGCTTTCTTT	CASSFGGGTNTEAFF
TRBV6-1	TRBJ1-1	NA	TRBD1	TGTGCCAGCAGTGATGGGACAGGGGGTAGGTCTGAAGCTTTCTTT	CASSDGTGGRSEAFF
TRBV27	TRBJ2-2	NA	NA	TGTGCCAGCAGTTTATCAGGGACACATCAGGTTACCGGGGAGCTGTTTTTT	CASSLSGTHQVTGELFF
TRBV5-1	TRBJ2-2	NA	NA	TGCGCCAGCAGCTTTGGGACTTACACCGGGGAGCTGTTTTTT	CASSFGTYTGELFF
TRBV5-1	TRBJ2-7	NA	TRBD2	TGCGCCAGCAGCTTGGGGACTAGCGAGAAAAACTACGAGCAGTACTTC	CASSLGTSEKNYEQYF